The clone carrying this TCR beta chain was recorded many times. The antigen is undetermined. TCRdb itself ran the RT-PCR reads through MiXCR, one entry per CDR3 protein. The table lists 490,000 or so distinct CDR3 sequences, 6.5% to 8% of them singletons. This record belongs to a study of response to subunit inactivated influenza vaccine. The CDR3 consists of 13 residues. Germline CDR1 reads ENHRY; CDR2 reads SYGVKD. V shed 5 bases, J shed 5 bases, and the junction held 3 bases outside the gene matches. General study points: Each seasonal influenza vaccination, the authors suggested, recruits few new T cells.

This TCR derives from a man between 50 and 75 years old who received an inactivated influenza vaccine. The chain couples TRBV10-3 to TRBJ2-1; TRBD2 matches at 7 bases. The input for sequencing was PBMCs from blood, taken less than 30 months after vaccination. In DNA form, the CDR3 reads TGTGCCATCAGTAGCGGGGTAAACAATGAGCAGTTCTTC. Encoded protein: CAISSGVNNEQFF.